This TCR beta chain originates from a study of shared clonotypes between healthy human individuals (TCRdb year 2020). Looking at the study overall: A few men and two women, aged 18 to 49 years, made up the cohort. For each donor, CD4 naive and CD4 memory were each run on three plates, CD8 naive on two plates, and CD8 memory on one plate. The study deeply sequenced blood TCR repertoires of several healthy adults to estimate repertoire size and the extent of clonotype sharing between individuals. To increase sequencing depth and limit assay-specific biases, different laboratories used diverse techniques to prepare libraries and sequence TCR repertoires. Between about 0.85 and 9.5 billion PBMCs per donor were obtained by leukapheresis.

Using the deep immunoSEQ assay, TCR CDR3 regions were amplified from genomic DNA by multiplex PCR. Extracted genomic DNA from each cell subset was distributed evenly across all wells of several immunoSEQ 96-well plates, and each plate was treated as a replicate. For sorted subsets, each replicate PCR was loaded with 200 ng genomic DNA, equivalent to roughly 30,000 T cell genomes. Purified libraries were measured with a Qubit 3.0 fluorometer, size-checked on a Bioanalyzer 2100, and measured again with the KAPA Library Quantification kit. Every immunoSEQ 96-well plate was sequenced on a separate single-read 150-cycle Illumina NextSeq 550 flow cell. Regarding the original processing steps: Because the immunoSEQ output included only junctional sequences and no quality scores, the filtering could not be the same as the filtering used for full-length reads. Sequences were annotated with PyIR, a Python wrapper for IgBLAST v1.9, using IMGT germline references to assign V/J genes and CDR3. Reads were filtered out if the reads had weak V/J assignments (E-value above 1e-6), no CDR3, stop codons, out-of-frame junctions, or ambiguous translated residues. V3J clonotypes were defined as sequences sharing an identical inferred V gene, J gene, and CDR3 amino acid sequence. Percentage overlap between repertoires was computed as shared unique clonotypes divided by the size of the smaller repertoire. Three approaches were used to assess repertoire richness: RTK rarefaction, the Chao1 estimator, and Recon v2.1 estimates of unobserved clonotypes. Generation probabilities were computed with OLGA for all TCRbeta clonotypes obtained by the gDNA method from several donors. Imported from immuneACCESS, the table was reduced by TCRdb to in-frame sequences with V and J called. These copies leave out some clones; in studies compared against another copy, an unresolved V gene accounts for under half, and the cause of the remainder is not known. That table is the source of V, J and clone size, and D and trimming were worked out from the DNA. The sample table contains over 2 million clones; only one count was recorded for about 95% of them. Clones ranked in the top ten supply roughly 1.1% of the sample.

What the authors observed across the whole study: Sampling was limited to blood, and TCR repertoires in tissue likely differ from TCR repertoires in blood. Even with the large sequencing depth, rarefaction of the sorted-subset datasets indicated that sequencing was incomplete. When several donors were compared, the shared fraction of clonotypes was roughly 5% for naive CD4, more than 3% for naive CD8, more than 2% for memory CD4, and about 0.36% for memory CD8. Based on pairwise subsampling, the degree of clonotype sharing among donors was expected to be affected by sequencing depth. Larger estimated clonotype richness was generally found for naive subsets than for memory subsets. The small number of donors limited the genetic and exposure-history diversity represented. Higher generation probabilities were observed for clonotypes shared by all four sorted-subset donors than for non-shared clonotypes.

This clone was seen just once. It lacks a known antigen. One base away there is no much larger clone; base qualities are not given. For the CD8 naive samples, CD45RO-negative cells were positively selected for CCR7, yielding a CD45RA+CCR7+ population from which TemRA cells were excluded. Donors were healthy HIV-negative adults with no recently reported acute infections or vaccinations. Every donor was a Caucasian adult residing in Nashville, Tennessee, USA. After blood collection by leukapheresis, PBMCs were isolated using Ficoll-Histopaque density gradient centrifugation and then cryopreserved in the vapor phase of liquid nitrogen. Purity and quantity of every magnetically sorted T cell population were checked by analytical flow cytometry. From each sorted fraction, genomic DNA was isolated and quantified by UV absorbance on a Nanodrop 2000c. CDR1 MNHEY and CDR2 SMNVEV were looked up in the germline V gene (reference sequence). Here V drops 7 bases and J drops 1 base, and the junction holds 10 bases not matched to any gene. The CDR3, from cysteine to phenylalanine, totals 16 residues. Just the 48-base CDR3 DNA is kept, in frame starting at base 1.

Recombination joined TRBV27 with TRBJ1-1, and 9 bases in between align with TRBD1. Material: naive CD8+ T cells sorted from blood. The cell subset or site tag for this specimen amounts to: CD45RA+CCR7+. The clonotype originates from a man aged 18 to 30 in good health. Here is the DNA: TGTGCCAGCAACCCGACGCAGGGACAGGGGAACACTGAAGCTTTCTTT. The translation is CASNPTQGQGNTEAFF.